The entry below gives a single TCR beta chain sequence along with its context. The target antigen is unknown. Naive CD4+ T cells were purified with Tregs depleted by CD25. Notes on the study in general: Tumor Tregs overlapped most with tumor, then blood, naive CD4+ cells.

Constant-region reverse primers amplified full-length variable regions, followed by semi-nested Nested Universal Primer A PCR. TCRdb re-analysed the 5' RACE reads in MiXCR, keeping a single row per CDR3 protein. Of tens of thousands of distinct CDR3 sequences in the sample, about a quarter are singletons; the top ten hold 3.7%. Sequencing input: naive CD4+ T cells sorted from a lymph node. The subset here: naive CD4+ T cells, CD4+CD45RA+CD25-. This receptor was taken from a female donor with breast cancer.

The CDR3 spells CASSPLRTAATNEKLFF. CDR3 in DNA: TGCGCCAGCAGCCCACTACGGACAGCCGCAACTAATGAAAAACTGTTTTTT. V and J are TRBV4-1 and TRBJ1-4; perhaps TRBD1 as D (6 bases). Germline loops: CDR1 MGHRA, CDR2 YSYEKL. The CDR3 consists of 17 residues. The V end lost 4 bases, the J end lost 0 bases, and 15 bases lay between the germline ends.